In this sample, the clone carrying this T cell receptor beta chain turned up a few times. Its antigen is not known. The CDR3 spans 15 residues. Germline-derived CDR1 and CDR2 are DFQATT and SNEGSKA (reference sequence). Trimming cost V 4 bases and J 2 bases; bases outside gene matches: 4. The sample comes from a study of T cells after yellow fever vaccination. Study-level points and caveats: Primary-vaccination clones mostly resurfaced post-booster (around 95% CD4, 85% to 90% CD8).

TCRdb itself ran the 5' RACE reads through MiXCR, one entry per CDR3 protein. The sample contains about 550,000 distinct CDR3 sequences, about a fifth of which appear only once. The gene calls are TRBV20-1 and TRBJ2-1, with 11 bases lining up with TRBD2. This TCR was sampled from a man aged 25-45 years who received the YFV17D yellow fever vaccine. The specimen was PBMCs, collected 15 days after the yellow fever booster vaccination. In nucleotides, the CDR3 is TGCAGTGCTATAGCGACTAGCGGGACCTACAATGAGCAGTTCTTC. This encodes CSAIATSGTYNEQFF.